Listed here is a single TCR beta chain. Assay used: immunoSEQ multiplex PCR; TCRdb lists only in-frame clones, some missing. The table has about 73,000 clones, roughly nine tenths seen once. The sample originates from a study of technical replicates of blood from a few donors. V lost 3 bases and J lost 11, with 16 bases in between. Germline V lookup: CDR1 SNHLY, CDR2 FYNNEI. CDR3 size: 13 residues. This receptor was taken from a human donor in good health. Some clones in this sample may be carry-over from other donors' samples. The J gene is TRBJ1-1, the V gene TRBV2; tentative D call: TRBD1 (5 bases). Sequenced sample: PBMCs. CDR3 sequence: CASSERQNLIAFF. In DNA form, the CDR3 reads TGTGCCAGCAGTGAGCGACAGAATTTGATTGCTTTCTTT.